This TCR beta chain was obtained from a study of blood T cell repertoires in COVID-19. Study summary: Donors in the United States, Italy and Spain gave samples during acute or convalescent COVID-19. PBMCs, B-cell-depleted T cells, or T cells provided the cDNA or gDNA that made up the material.

Seattle's enrolled individuals joined amid active infection and were then monitored longitudinally. In the original analysis: Estimates of nucleated cell counts were drawn from the amplification of reference gene primers. Clones were read by immunoSEQ multiplex PCR, and TCRdb kept only the in-frame ones, dropping some. V and J calls and clone size come straight from that table; D and trimming were deduced from the DNA. The repertoire holds some 240,000 clones, roughly 90% seen once, with under 2.5% in the top ten. The sequence was obtained from a woman aged 55-69 years with COVID-19, enrolled during active disease. Sequenced input: peripheral blood.

CDR3 sequence (DNA): TGTGCCACGGGCCGAGGACAGGGGGCGGGTGAGTTTGGCTACACCTTC. This gives the protein CATGRGQGAGEFGYTF. This chain uses TRBV15 with TRBJ1-2; 11 bases agree with TRBD1. CDR1 LNHNV and CDR2 YYDKDF come from the germline V gene (reference sequence). The CDR3 totals 16 residues. V lost 9 bases and J lost 7; bases outside the gene matches: 16. Combining the CDR3 with reference TRBV15 and TRBJ1-2 gives the whole variable domain DAMVIQNPRYQVTQFGKPVTLSCSQTLNHNVMYWYQQKSSQAPKLLFHYYDKDFNNEADTPDNFQSRRPNTSFCFLDIRSPGLGDTAMYLCATGRGQGAGEFGYTFGSGTRLTVV.